The rows below give T cell receptor beta chains drawn from one sample of a study of tumor-infiltrating lymphocytes in primary liver carcinoma. TCRdb analysed the multiplex PCR reads with MiXCR anew, one entry per CDR3 protein. The sample records roughly 80,000 distinct CDR3 sequences, 69% being singletons. Sequencing was done on a sample of tumor-adjacent normal liver tissue. The receptors derive from a middle-aged man with primary liver carcinoma and hepatitis B virus infection. Both conserved end residues are part of each CDR3. D genes are given only for firm matches. Some rows have no size entry. The others give once, few or many, or a class for an expanded clone.

D,size,V,J,DNA,CDR3
-,-,TRBV5-4,TRBJ2-7,TGTGCCAACAGCTTGGGACTGGGAACCCACGAGCAGTACTTC,CANSLGLGTHEQYF
TRBD1,-,TRBV29-1,TRBJ1-4,TGCAGCGTTGAAGAAGACAGGGGCAGGAGTGAAAAAGTGTTTTTT,CSVEEDRGRSEKVFF
-,-,TRBV29-1,TRBJ2-7,TGCAGCGACACCAAGGACGGCTACGAGCAGTACTTC,CSDTKDGYEQYF
-,-,TRBV11-2,TRBJ2-3,TGCACCAGCAGCGCCTGCACAGATACGCAGTATTTT,CTSSACTDTQYF
TRBD2,many,TRBV30,TRBJ2-4,TGTGCCTGGAGTCCCCCGGGACTAGCGATAGCCAAAAACATTCAGTACTTC,CAWSPPGLAIAKNIQYF
-,few,TRBV14,TRBJ1-3,TGTGCCAGCAGCCGTCGCGGATCCTCTGGAAACACCATATATTTT,CASSRRGSSGNTIYF
-,-,TRBV11-1,TRBJ2-1,TGTGCCAGCAGGGAGGGGGCGATCCTCTCCAATGGGCAGTTCTTC,CASREGAILSNGQFF
-,-,TRBV28,TRBJ2-7,TGTGCCAGCAGTTACGAGTTACCCCCTGATATCTACGAGCAGTACTTC,CASSYELPPDIYEQYF
TRBD1,-,TRBV6-5,TRBJ2-7,TGTAGCAGCAGGCCCGGACAGGCAACATCCTTTTACGAGCAGTATTTC,CSSRPGQATSFYEQYF
TRBD1,many,TRBV6-1,TRBJ1-1,TGTGCCAGTCGAAGACAGGGGGCTGTGACTGAAGCTTTCTTT,CASRRQGAVTEAFF
-,few,TRBV5-4,TRBJ2-7,TGTGCCAGCAGCTTCTCCCCAGGACCCTACGAGCAGTACTTC,CASSFSPGPYEQYF
-,few,TRBV6-2/TRBV6-3,TRBJ2-5,TGTGCCAGCAGTTCCGGGGACTTTCAAGAGACCCAGTACTTC,CASSSGDFQETQYF
TRBD1,-,TRBV5-6,TRBJ2-1,TGTGCCAGCAGCGTGGACAGGGGAAATGCGCAGTTCTTC,CASSVDRGNAQFF
TRBD1,-,TRBV10-3,TRBJ1-1,TGTGCCATCAGTGAAGGACAGGACACTAAAGCTTTCTTT,CAISEGQDTKAFF
TRBD1,few,TRBV5-1,TRBJ2-1,TGCGCCAGCAGCTTGGGACAGGGGGCCTACAATGAGCAGTTTTTC,CASSLGQGAYNEQFF
-,-,TRBV6-5,TRBJ2-6,TGTGCCAGTAATCAAGACTCTGGGGCCAACGTCCTGACTTTC,CASNQDSGANVLTF
-,-,TRBV6-5,TRBJ2-2,TGTGCCAGCAGTTACATGGATCCTGGGGACACCGGGGAGCTATCTTTT,CASSYMDPGDTGELSF
TRBD1,-,TRBV29-1,TRBJ2-7,TGCAGCGGTGAAGAGCGAATGACAGGGATATACGAGCAGTACTTC,CSGEERMTGIYEQYF
-,few,TRBV29-1,TRBJ2-1,TGCAGCGTTGAGGGGCCAGTGAACAATGAGCAGTTCTTC,CSVEGPVNNEQFF
-,-,TRBV11-2,TRBJ1-5,TGTGCCAGCAGCCCGGAGAGGGGTAGCAGTCAGCCCCTGCATTTT,CASSPERGSSQPLHF
-,-,TRBV11-2,TRBJ2-5,TGTGCCTGCAGTCCTAGAGGCGACACCCAAGAGACCCAATACTTC,CACSPRGDTQETQYF
-,medium-sized,TRBV28,TRBJ1-6,TGTGCCAGCAGCCCAACAGGGTATAATTCACCCCTCCACTTT,CASSPTGYNSPLHF
-,once,TRBV18,TRBJ2-7,TGTGCCAGCTCACCACGTACCGTTAGCAGGAGTGGGGCTGGGGAGCAGTACTTC,CASSPRTVSRSGAGEQYF
-,many,TRBV6-1,TRBJ2-1,TGTGCCAGCACTCACAGCCTCGGGGATGAGCAGTTCTTC,CASTHSLGDEQFF
TRBD2,-,TRBV4-3,TRBJ2-7,TGCGCCAGCATCCAAAAACGGGCGGGAGGGTACGATCAGTACTTC,CASIQKRAGGYDQYF
TRBD2,-,TRBV7-9,TRBJ2-3,TGTGCCAGCAGCTTAGTTGGCGGGAGGTTGTCCGACACGCAGTATTTT,CASSLVGGRLSDTQYF
-,medium-sized,TRBV11-2,TRBJ2-1,TGTGCCAGCAGCTTTTCAGGGGTATTCTACAATGAGCAGTTCTTC,CASSFSGVFYNEQFF
TRBD1,-,TRBV29-1,TRBJ1-1,TGCAGCATCCACACAGGGGGGGACACTGAAGCTCTCTTT,CSIHTGGDTEALF
-,once,TRBV11-2,TRBJ1-2,TGTGCCAGCAGCTTTGAGGGGAACTATGGCTACACGTTC,CASSFEGNYGYTF
TRBD1,-,TRBV14,TRBJ2-5,TGTGACAGCAGCTTACCCAGGACAGGTAGTCAAGAGACTCAGTACTTC,CDSSLPRTGSQETQYF
-,once,TRBV4-2,TRBJ1-2,TGCGCCAGCAGCCACTTGGACGGCAACTATGGCTACATCTTC,CASSHLDGNYGYIF
-,-,TRBV5-6,TRBJ2-1,TGTGCCGGCAGCGGGTCGCCGGGCTACAATGAGCAGTTATTC,CAGSGSPGYNEQLF
-,few,TRBV14,TRBJ2-1,TGTGCCAGCAGCCCTAGGACAGTGTTGGGGTACAATGAGCAGTTCTTC,CASSPRTVLGYNEQFF
-,-,TRBV20-1,TRBJ2-1,TGCAGTGCGGTCCCCTTCCCGGCAGAGGAATACAGTGAGCAGTTCTTC,CSAVPFPAEEYSEQFF
TRBD2,many,TRBV11-2,TRBJ2-7,TGTGCCAGCAGACAAGGACTAGCGGGAGGGTGGTCCTACGAGCAGTACTTC,CASRQGLAGGWSYEQYF
TRBD2,-,TRBV29-1,TRBJ2-7,TGCAATGTCGCCTTAGCGGGAGTAAGTGAGCAGTACTTC,CNVALAGVSEQYF
-,-,TRBV6-1,TRBJ2-4,TGTGCCTGCAGTGGGGAGACAGGCTTTCAGAGGGCCAAAAACATTCAGTACTTC,CACSGETGFQRAKNIQYF
-,-,TRBV4-2,TRBJ1-5,TGTGCCAGCAGCCAAGAGCCCGGGATTAACAATCAGCCCCATCATTTT,CASSQEPGINNQPHHF
-,-,TRBV7-9,TRBJ2-1,TGTGCCATCAGCCTCCGGGGGATGGGGGACATCCGGGTTCAGTTCTTC,CAISLRGMGDIRVQFF
-,-,TRBV19,TRBJ2-6,TGTGCCAGTAGCAAGCAAGGGTCCTCTGGGGCCAACGTCCTGACTTTC,CASSKQGSSGANVLTF
-,-,TRBV24-1,TRBJ2-1,TGTGCCACCAGTGGAACGGGCGGGACGAGCCCCTACAATGAGCAGTTCTTC,CATSGTGGTSPYNEQFF
-,many,TRBV7-9,TRBJ1-1,TGTGCCAGCAGCTTAGGAACCGGGACGGTTGAAGCTTTCTTT,CASSLGTGTVEAFF
-,-,TRBV7-8,TRBJ2-1,TGTGCCAGCAGCATGGTTAGGGGAGGCCCCTATAATGAGCAGTTCTTC,CASSMVRGGPYNEQFF
-,-,TRBV29-1,TRBJ2-7,TGCAGCGGTGAAGGCGAACCGAACGAGCAGCACTTC,CSGEGEPNEQHF
-,-,TRBV11-3,TRBJ1-2,TGTGCCAGCAGCCCTCCTACCCAGAAGGGAACTAACCATGGCTACACCTTC,CASSPPTQKGTNHGYTF
TRBD2,-,TRBV6-5,TRBJ2-3,TGTGCCAACAGTTCACTCCCTCTAAGCGGGGGGACAGATACGCAGTATTTT,CANSSLPLSGGTDTQYF
TRBD2,-,TRBV6-2/TRBV6-3,TRBJ2-7,TGTGCCAGCAGCCTGGCGGGAGTTTCAACCTACGAGCAGCACTTC,CASSLAGVSTYEQHF
TRBD2,few,TRBV11-2,TRBJ2-5,TGTACCAGCAGCTCGCCCGGGACTAGCGGGGAGACCCAGTACTTC,CTSSSPGTSGETQYF
-,once,TRBV10-3,TRBJ1-4,TGTGTCATCAGTGGGGACGGCCCAAATGAAAAACTGTTTTTT,CVISGDGPNEKLFF
TRBD1,-,TRBV9,TRBJ2-7,TGTACCAGCAGCTCAGGCCGAGGGGGCACCCTAACCTACGAGCAGTACTTC,CTSSSGRGGTLTYEQYF
-,-,TRBV29-1,TRBJ2-7,TGCAGCGTTGACGAAACAGGGATCTACAATGAGCAGTACTTC,CSVDETGIYNEQYF
-,many,TRBV24-1,TRBJ2-1,TGTGCCACCAGCGGGGCCGGTGGCGGAAACTACAATGAGCAGTTCTTC,CATSGAGGGNYNEQFF
-,many,TRBV28,TRBJ1-2,TGTGCCAGCAGAACCCAGGGGAATTCTAACTATGGCTACACCTTC,CASRTQGNSNYGYTF